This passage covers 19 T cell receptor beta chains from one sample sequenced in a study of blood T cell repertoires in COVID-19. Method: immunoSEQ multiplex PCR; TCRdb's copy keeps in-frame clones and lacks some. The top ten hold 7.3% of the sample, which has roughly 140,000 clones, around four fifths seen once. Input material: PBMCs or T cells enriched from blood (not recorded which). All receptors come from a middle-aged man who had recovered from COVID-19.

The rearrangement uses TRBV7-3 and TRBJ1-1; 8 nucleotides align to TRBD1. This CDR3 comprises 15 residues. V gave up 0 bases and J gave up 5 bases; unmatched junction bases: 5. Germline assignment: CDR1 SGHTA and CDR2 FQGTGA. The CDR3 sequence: CASSLTGQGSTEAFF. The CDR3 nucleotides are TGTGCCAGCAGCTTAACTGGACAGGGAAGTACTGAAGCTTTCTTT.

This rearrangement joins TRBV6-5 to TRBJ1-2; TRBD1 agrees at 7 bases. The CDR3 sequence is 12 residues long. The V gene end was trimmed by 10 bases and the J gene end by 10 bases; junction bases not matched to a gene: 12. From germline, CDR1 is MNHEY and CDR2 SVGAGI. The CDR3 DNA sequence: TGTGCCAATACACAGGGGTCCCTTTCCTACACCTTC. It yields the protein CANTQGSLSYTF.

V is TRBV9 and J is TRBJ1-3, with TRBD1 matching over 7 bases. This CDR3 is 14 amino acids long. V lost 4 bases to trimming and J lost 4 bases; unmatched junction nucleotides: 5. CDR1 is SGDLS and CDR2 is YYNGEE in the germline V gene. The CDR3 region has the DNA TGTGCCAGCAGCCCAAGGACAGGAGGAAACACCATATATTTT. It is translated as CASSPRTGGNTIYF.

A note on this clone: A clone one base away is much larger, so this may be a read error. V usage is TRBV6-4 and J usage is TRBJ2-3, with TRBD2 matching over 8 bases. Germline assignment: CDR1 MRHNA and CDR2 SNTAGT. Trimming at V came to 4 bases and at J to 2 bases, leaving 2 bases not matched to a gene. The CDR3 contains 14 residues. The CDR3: CASSAGGATDTQYF. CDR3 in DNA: TGTGCCAGCAGTGCGGGGGGGGCCACAGATACGCAGTATTTT.

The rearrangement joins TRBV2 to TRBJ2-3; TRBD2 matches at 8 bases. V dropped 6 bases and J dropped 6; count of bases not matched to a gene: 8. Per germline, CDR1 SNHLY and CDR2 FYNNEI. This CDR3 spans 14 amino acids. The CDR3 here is CASRVGGGRDTQYF. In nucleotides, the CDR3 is TGTGCCAGCAGGGTTGGCGGGGGGCGGGATACGCAGTATTTT.

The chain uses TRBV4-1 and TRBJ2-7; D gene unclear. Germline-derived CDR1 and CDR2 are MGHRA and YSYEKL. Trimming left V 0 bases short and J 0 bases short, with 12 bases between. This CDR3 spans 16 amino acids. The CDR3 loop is CASSQDLPVSSYEQYF. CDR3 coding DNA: TGCGCCAGCAGCCAAGATCTGCCGGTTAGCTCCTACGAGCAGTACTTC.

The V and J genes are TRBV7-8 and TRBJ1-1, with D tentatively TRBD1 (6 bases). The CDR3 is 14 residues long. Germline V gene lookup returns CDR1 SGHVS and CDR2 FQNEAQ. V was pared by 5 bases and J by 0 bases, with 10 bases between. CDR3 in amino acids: CASSRGQLNTEAFF. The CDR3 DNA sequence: TGTGCCAGCAGCCGAGGACAGCTGAACACTGAAGCTTTCTTT. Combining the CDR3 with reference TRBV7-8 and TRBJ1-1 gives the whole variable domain GAGVSQSPRYKVAKRGQDVALRCDPISGHVSLFWYQQALGQGPEFLTYFQNEAQLDKSGLPSDRFFAERPEGSVSTLKIQRTQQEDSAVYLCASSRGQLNTEAFFGQGTRLTVV.

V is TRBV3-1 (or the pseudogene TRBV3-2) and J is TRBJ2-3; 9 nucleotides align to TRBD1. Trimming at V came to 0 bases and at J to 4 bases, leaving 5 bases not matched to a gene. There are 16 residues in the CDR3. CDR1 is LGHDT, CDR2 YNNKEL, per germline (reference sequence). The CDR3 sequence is CASSQDPGQGADTQYF. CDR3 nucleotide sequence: TGTGCCAGCAGCCAAGATCCGGGACAGGGAGCAGATACGCAGTATTTT.

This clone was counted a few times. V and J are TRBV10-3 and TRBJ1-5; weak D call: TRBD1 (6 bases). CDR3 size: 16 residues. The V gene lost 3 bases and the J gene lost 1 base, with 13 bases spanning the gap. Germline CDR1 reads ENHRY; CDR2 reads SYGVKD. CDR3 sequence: CAISEGRGDSNQPQHF. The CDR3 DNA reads TGTGCCATCAGTGAAGGCAGGGGTGACAGCAATCAGCCCCAGCATTTT.

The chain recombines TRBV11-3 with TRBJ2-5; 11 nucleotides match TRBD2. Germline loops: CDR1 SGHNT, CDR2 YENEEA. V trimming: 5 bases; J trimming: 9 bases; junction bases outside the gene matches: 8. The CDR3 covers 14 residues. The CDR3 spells CASSKGLAARAQYF. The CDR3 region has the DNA TGTGCCAGCAGCAAGGGACTAGCGGCACGGGCCCAGTACTTC.

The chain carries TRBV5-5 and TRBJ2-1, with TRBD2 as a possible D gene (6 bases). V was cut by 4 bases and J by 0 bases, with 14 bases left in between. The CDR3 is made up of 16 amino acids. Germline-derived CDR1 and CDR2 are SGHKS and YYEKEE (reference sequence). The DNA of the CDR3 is TGTGCCAGCAGCCCCCTCCGGGGGAGCTCCTACAATGAGCAGTTCTTC. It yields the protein CASSPLRGSSYNEQFF.

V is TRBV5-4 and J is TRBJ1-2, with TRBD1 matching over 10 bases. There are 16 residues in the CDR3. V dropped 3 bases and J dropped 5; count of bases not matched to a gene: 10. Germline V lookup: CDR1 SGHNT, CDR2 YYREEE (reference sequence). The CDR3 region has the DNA TGTGCCAGCAGCTCTCGCCGGACAGGGGGTAGTTATGGCTACACCTTC. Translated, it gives CASSSRRTGGSYGYTF. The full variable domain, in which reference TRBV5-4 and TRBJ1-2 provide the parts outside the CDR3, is ETGVTQSPTHLIKTRGQQVTLRCSSQSGHNTVSWYQQALGQGPQFIFQYYREEENGRGNFPPRFSGLQFPNYSSELNVNALELDDSALYLCASSSRRTGGSYGYTFGSGTRLTVV.

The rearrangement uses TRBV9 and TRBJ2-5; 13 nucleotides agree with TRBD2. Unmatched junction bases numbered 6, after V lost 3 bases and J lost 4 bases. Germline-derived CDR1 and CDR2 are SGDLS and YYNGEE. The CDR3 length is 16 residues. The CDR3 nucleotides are TGTGCCAGCAGCGCAACTAGCGGGGGGGCTGGAGAGACCCAGTACTTC. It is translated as CASSATSGGAGETQYF.

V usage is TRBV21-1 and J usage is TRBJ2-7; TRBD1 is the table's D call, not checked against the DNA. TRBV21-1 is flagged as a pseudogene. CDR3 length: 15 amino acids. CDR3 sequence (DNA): TGTGCCAGCAGCGAAAGGGACATTACTTACTACGAGCAGTACTTC. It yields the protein CASSERDITYYEQYF.

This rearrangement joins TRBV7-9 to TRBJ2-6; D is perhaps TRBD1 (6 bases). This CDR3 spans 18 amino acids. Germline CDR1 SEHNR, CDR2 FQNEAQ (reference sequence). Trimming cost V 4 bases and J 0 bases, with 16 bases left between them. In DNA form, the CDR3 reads TGTGCCAGCAGCTCGACAGGAAACCCGAACTCTGGGGCCAACGTCCTGACTTTC. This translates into CASSSTGNPNSGANVLTF.

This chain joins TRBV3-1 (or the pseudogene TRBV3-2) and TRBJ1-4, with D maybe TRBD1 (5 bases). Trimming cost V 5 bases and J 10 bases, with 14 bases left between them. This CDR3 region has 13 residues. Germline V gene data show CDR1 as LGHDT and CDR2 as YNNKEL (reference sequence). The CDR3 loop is CASSKRGGIKLFF. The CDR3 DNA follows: TGTGCCAGCAGCAAAAGGGGTGGGATAAAACTGTTTTTT.

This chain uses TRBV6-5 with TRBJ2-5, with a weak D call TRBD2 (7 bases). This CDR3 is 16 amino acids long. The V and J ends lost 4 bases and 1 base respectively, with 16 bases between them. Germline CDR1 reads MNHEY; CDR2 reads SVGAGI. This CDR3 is CASSSYGRGPQETQYF. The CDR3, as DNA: TGTGCCAGCAGTTCTTACGGGCGGGGGCCCCAAGAGACCCAGTACTTC.

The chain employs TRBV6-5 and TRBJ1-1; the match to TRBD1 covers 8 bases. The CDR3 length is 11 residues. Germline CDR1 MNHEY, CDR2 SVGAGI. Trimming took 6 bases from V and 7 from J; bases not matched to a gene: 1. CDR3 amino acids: CASRGQVEAFF. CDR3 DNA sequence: TGTGCCAGCAGGGGACAGGTTGAAGCTTTCTTT.

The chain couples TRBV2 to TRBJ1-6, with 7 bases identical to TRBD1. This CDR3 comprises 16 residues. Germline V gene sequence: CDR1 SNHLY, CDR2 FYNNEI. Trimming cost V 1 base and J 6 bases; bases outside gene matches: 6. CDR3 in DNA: TGTGCCAGCAGTGAAGATACAGGGGCCCTTAATTCACCCCTCCACTTT. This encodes CASSEDTGALNSPLHF.